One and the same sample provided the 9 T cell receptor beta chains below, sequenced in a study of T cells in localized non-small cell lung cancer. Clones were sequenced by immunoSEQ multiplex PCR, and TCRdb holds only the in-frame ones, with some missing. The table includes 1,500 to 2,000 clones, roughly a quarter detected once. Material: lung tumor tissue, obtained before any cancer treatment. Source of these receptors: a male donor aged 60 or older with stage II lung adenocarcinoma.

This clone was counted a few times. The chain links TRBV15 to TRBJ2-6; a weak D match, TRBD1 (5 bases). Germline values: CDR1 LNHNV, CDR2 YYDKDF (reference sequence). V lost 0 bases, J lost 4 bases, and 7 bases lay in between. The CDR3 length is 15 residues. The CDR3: CATSRDRAGANVLTF. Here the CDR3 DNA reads TGTGCCACCAGCAGAGACAGGGCGGGGGCCAACGTCCTGACTTTC.

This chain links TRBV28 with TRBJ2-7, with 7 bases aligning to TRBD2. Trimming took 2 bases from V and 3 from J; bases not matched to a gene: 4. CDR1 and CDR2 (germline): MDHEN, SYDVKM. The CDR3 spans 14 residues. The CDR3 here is CASSLAASGYEQYV. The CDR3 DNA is TGTGCCAGCAGTTTAGCGGCTAGCGGCTACGAGCAGTACGTC.

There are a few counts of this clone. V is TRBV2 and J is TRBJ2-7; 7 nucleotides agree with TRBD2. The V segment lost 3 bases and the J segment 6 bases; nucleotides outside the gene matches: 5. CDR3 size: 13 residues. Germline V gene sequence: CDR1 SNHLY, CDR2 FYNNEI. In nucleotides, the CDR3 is TGTGCCAGCAGTGATGGGGGGGTGGTCGAGCAGTACGTC. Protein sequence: CASSDGGVVEQYV.

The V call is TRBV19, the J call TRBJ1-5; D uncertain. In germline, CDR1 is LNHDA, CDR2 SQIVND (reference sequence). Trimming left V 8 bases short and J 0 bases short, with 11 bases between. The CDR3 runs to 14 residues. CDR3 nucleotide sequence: TGTGCCAGTTGGACCGCTGTTAGCAATCAGCCCCAGCATTTT. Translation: CASWTAVSNQPQHF.

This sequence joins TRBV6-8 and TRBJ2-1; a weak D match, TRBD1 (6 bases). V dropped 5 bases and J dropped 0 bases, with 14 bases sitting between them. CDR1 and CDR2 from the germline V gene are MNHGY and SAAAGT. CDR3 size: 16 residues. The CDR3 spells CASSEGDGPSYNEQFF. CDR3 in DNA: TGTGCCAGCAGTGAGGGGGATGGGCCCTCCTACAATGAGCAGTTCTTC.

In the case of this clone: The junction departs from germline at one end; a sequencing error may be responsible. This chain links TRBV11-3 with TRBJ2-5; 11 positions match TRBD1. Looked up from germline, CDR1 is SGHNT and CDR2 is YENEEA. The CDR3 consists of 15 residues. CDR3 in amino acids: CASSLGTGGQETQYF. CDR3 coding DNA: TGTGCTAGCAGCTTAGGGACAGGGGGCCAAGAGACCCAGTACTTC.

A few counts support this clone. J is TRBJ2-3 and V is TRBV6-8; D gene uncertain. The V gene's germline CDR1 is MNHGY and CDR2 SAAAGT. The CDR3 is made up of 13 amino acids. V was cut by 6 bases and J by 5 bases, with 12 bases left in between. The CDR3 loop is CASSSPLRDTQYF. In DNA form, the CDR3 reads TGTGCCAGCAGCTCACCCCTGAGAGATACGCAGTATTTT.

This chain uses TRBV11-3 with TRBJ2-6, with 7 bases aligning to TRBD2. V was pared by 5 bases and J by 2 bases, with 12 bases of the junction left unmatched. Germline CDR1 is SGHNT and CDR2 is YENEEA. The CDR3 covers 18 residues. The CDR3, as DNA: TGTGCCAGCAGCCAACGGGAGGCTTTGATAACTGGGGCCAACGTCCTGACTTTC. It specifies CASSQREALITGANVLTF.

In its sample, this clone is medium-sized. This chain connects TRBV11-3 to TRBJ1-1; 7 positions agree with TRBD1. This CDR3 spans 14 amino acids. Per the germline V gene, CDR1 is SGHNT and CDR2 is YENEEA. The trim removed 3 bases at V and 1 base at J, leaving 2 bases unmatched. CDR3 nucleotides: TGTGCCAGCAGCTTCAGGGGGGCGAACACTGAAGCTTTCTTT. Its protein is CASSFRGANTEAFF.